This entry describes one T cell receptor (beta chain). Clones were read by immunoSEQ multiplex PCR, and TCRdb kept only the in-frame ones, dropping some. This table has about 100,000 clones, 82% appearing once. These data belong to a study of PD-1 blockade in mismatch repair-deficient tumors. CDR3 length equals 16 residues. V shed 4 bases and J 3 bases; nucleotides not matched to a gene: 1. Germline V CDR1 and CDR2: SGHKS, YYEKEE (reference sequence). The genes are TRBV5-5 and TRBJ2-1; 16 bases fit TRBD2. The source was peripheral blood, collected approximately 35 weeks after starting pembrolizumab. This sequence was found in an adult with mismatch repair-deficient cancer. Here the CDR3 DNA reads TGTGCCAGCAGCGGGACTAGCGGGAGGGACTACAATGAGCAGTTCTTC. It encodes CASSGTSGRDYNEQFF.